This T cell receptor (beta chain) was recorded in a study of blood T cell repertoires in COVID-19. Per the germline V gene, CDR1 is SGHRS and CDR2 is YFSETQ. V lost 4 bases, J lost 1 base, and 4 bases stayed unmatched. The CDR3 is 15 residues long. TCRdb's table, derived via immunoSEQ multiplex PCR, lists solely in-frame clones and lacks some. The sample lists a few hundred thousand clones, around 88% seen once, with under 15% in the top ten. The chain employs TRBV5-1 and TRBJ2-3, with TRBD1 matching over 9 bases. This clonotype was obtained from a woman in her 70s with COVID-19, enrolled during active disease. Sequencing was done on a sample of peripheral blood. The CDR3 sequence: CASSPRDRGTDTQYF. Written as DNA, the CDR3 is TGCGCCAGCAGCCCCCGGGACAGGGGCACAGATACGCAGTATTTT.